This is a list of T cell receptor beta chains from one sample in a study of shared clonotypes between healthy human individuals. Repertoires were generated with immunoSEQ multiplex PCR, while TCRdb's copy carries only in-frame clones and drops some. The sample yields 950,000 to 1,300,000 clones, about 70% seen once. The sequenced sample was memory CD4+ T cells sorted from blood. The receptor source for this set is a man younger than 30 in good health. CDR3s include the opening cysteine and the closing phenylalanine or tryptophan. The order of the fields is D gene, V gene, J gene, clone size, CDR3 protein, CDR3 DNA. D genes are given only for firm matches. The size entry is marked missing in some rows and otherwise reads once, few, many or a size class.

TRBD1,TRBV5-1,TRBJ1-1,NA,CASSLGQGDLRAFF,TGCGCCAGCAGCTTGGGACAGGGAGATCTGAGGGCTTTCTTT
NA,TRBV7-9,TRBJ1-1,NA,CASILGGHTEAFF,TGTGCCAGCATCCTGGGGGGGCACACTGAAGCTTTCTTT
TRBD2,TRBV5-1,TRBJ2-7,NA,CASSLGFTSGRQPPDEQYF,TGCGCCAGCAGCTTGGGGTTCACTAGCGGGAGGCAACCTCCTGACGAGCAGTACTTC
NA,TRBV6-6,TRBJ2-5,NA,CASSHMSRDGKETQYF,TGTGCCAGCAGTCACATGAGCCGGGACGGCAAAGAGACCCAGTACTTC
NA,TRBV11-2,TRBJ2-3,NA,CASSSKGTQYF,TGTGCCAGCAGCTCGAAGGGGACGCAGTATTTT
NA,TRBV5-1,TRBJ2-1,NA,CASSFQTYNEQFF,TGCGCCAGCAGCTTCCAGACCTACAATGAGCAGTTCTTC
NA,TRBV11-3,TRBJ1-2,NA,CASSLEPGHYGYTF,TGTGCCAGCAGCTTAGAGCCAGGGCACTATGGCTACACCTTC
NA,TRBV19,TRBJ1-2,NA,CASSIDGRDGGYTF,TGTGCCAGTAGTATAGATGGCCGGGATGGCGGCTACACCTTC
NA,TRBV5-7,TRBJ2-3,few,CASSFCGWDGTDTQYF,TGTGCCAGCAGCTTCTGTGGGTGGGACGGCACAGATACGCAGTATTTT
NA,TRBV18,TRBJ2-3,few,CASSLNGGSTADTQYF,TGTGCCAGCTCACTCAATGGTGGTTCGACTGCAGATACGCAGTATTTT
NA,TRBV4-3,TRBJ1-2,NA,CASSQEPQGFSGYTF,TGCGCCAGCAGCCAAGAGCCGCAGGGTTTCAGCGGCTACACCTTC
NA,TRBV7-2,TRBJ1-2,NA,CASSELSGYTF,TGTGCCAGCTCGGAACTTTCTGGCTACACCTTC
NA,TRBV27,TRBJ2-7,few,CASSRDYEQYF,TGTGCCAGCAGCAGGGATTACGAGCAGTACTTC
NA,TRBV18,TRBJ1-5,once,CASSPNWKSNQPQHF,TGTGCCAGCTCCCCTAATTGGAAGAGCAATCAGCCCCAGCATTTT
TRBD1,TRBV28,TRBJ1-4,NA,CASRWPGGTNEKLFF,TGTGCCAGCAGGTGGCCAGGGGGAACTAATGAAAAACTGTTTTTT
NA,TRBV30,TRBJ2-7,few,CAWSVGDLYEQYF,TGTGCCTGGAGTGTGGGGGACCTATACGAGCAGTACTTC
NA,TRBV28,TRBJ2-2,NA,CATTIKELTGELFF,TGTGCCACCACCATAAAGGAATTGACCGGGGAGCTGTTTTTT